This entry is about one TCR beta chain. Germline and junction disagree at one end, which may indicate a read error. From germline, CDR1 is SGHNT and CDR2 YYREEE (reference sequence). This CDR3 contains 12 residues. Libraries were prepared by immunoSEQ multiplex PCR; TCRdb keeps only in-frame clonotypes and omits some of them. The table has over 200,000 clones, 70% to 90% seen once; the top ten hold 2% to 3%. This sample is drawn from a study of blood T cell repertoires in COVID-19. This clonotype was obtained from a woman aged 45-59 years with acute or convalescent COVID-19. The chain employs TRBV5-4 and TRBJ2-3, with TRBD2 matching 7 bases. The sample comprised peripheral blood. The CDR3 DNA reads TGTGCCAGCAGCCTAGGACTAGATCCGCAGTATTTT. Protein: CASSLGLDPQYF.